A selection of T cell receptor beta chains follows, all from one sample in a study of regulatory T cells in long-lasting Graves disease. TCRdb reprocessed the multiplex PCR reads via MiXCR and lists one record per CDR3 protein. The sample includes approximately 400,000 distinct CDR3 sequences, approximately 15% seen only once; the top ten take roughly a sixth. A further study also used this sample, focusing on T cells in Graves' hyperthyroidism and ophthalmopathy.

The specimen was peripheral blood mononuclear cells (PBMCs), collected at new diagnosis, from a patient treated with antithyroid drugs. Receptors originate from a woman aged 30 to 39 with Graves disease. The CDR3 runs from the conserved cysteine through the conserved F or W. The order of the fields is V gene, J gene, clone size, D gene, CDR3 DNA, CDR3 protein. A D gene is named only where the DNA matches it firmly. Not every row has a clone size; where given, it reads once, few, many or a size class.

TRBV7-9	TRBJ2-7	few	TRBD2	TGTGCCAGCAGCTTAAATTTGAAAGCGGGGGCCTACGAGCAGTACTTC	CASSLNLKAGAYEQYF
TRBV10-3	TRBJ2-1	NA	NA	TGTGCCATCAAAGGGAATGATCAGGGGGGGAGATACAATGAGCAGTTCTTC	CAIKGNDQGGRYNEQFF
TRBV29-1	TRBJ2-1	NA	TRBD2	TGCAGCGTCCCTAGCGGGGTTTACAATGAGCAGTTCTTC	CSVPSGVYNEQFF
TRBV27	TRBJ1-4	many	NA	TGTGCCAGCAGTTTTAGGAGAGGGTTGAATGAAAAACTGTTTTTT	CASSFRRGLNEKLFF
TRBV20-1	TRBJ2-7	many	NA	TGCAGTGCCCCGATGAGACAGGGACTTTCCTACGAGCAGTACTTC	CSAPMRQGLSYEQYF
TRBV19	TRBJ1-2	few	NA	TGTGCCAGTAGGCCGGGGGGCCTACTCAACTATGGCTACACCTTC	CASRPGGLLNYGYTF
TRBV5-1	TRBJ1-1	few	NA	TGCGCCAGCAGCTTGCAGGCAGGCCTGAACACTGAAGCTTTCTTT	CASSLQAGLNTEAFF
TRBV2	TRBJ2-2	many	NA	TGTGCCAGCAGTGAATCGAGGGTCCTCACTCCGGGCACCGGGGAGCTGTTTTTT	CASSESRVLTPGTGELFF
TRBV2	TRBJ2-2	many	TRBD1	TGTGCCAGCACACAGGGGGTGAACACCGGGGAGCTGTTTTTT	CASTQGVNTGELFF
TRBV7-9	TRBJ2-7	many	TRBD2	TGTGCCAGCAAGGGTAGCGGGACCTACGAGCAGTACTTC	CASKGSGTYEQYF
TRBV2	TRBJ2-5	many	NA	TGTGCCACCCAGCTAGAGTCCCAACGAGAGACCCAGTACTTC	CATQLESQRETQYF
TRBV11-2	TRBJ2-1	many	NA	TGTGCCAGCAGCTCCCCAGACAGCGCCAGGGGTAATGAGCAGTTCTTC	CASSSPDSARGNEQFF
TRBV6-5	TRBJ1-5	NA	NA	TGTGCCAGCAGTTACTCCACCAGTAGCAATCAGCCCCAGCATTTT	CASSYSTSSNQPQHF
TRBV3-1	TRBJ2-1	many	NA	TGTGCCAGCAGTCCGACGACTAATGAGCAGTTCTTC	CASSPTTNEQFF
TRBV27	TRBJ1-1	many	NA	TGTGCCAGCAGTTTAGGGCAGTACACTGAAGCTTTCTTT	CASSLGQYTEAFF
TRBV6-2/TRBV6-3	TRBJ1-2	many	NA	TGTGCCAGCAGTTACTCGTCCAGGGGAGGGTATGGCTACACCTTC	CASSYSSRGGYGYTF
TRBV14	TRBJ2-3	many	NA	TGTGCCAGCAGCCAAGGGACTATAAGCACAGATACGCAGTATTTT	CASSQGTISTDTQYF
TRBV29-1	TRBJ2-3	few	NA	TGCAGCGTTCAGCGGCAGGCTAGCGTAGATACGCAGTATTTT	CSVQRQASVDTQYF
TRBV5-8	TRBJ2-1	NA	TRBD1	TGTGCCAGCAGCCGACTCGGACAGGGGGGACGTCACAATGAGCAGTTCTTC	CASSRLGQGGRHNEQFF
TRBV2	TRBJ2-2	few	TRBD2	TGTGCCAACGGAGCAAATAGCGGGAGGGCCACCGGGGAGCTGTTTTTT	CANGANSGRATGELFF
TRBV18	TRBJ2-1	many	NA	TGTGCCAGCTCACCGATCGGCTACAATGAGCAGTTCTTC	CASSPIGYNEQFF
TRBV28	TRBJ2-5	many	NA	TGTGCCAGCAGTTCGGGGCGGGAGACCCAGTACTTC	CASSSGRETQYF
TRBV2	TRBJ2-2	NA	TRBD2	TGTGCCAGCAGCACGAGACTAGCGGGGAACACCGGGGAGCTGTTTTTT	CASSTRLAGNTGELFF
TRBV7-7	TRBJ2-5	NA	NA	TGTGCTAGCACCCCATTGCCCCACCAAGGGACCCAGTACTTC	CASTPLPHQGTQYF
TRBV19	TRBJ2-7	NA	NA	TGTGCCAGTAGTGTACAGGGTAGCGGCTACGAGCAGTACTTC	CASSVQGSGYEQYF
TRBV24-1	TRBJ2-1	NA	NA	TGTGCCACCAGTGATTTTTCCGGCAATGAGCAGTTCTTC	CATSDFSGNEQFF
TRBV6-2/TRBV6-3	TRBJ2-1	many	TRBD2	TGTGCCAGCAGTCCTTCCTTGGCGGGAGTAGGTTGGAATGAGCAGTTCTTC	CASSPSLAGVGWNEQFF
TRBV6-5	TRBJ2-7	many	NA	TGTGCCAGCAGTTACTCTTGGACGTCCGAGCAGTACTTC	CASSYSWTSEQYF
TRBV27	TRBJ2-5	many	NA	TGTGCCAGCAGTCCTCGGCGGGCGTACCAAGAGACCCAGTACTTC	CASSPRRAYQETQYF
TRBV3-1	TRBJ1-5	many	NA	TGTGCCAGCAGCCAAAGGGGGTCAAGCAATCAGCCCCAGCATTTT	CASSQRGSSNQPQHF
TRBV10-2	TRBJ2-1	many	TRBD2	TGCGCCAGCAGTAACGCCGGGACTAGCGGGAGGAGGAATGAGCAGTTCTTC	CASSNAGTSGRRNEQFF
TRBV14	TRBJ1-6	few	NA	TGTGCCAGCAGCCAAGGGACCCTAAATTCACCCCTCCACTTT	CASSQGTLNSPLHF
TRBV12-3/TRBV12-4	TRBJ2-7	few	NA	TGTGCCAGCAGTTTTTTTAAGTTGGGGGGAGAGCAGTACTTC	CASSFFKLGGEQYF
TRBV5-4	TRBJ2-5	few	NA	TGTGCCAGCAGCGGCCAGACGGGAGACCAAGAGACCCAGTACTTC	CASSGQTGDQETQYF
TRBV20-1	TRBJ2-7	many	NA	TGCAGTGCTTCCGACGTCCAGGGCTCCTACGAGCAGTACTTC	CSASDVQGSYEQYF
TRBV12-3/TRBV12-4	TRBJ1-2	many	NA	TGTGCCAGCAGTTTCCAGAAAAACTATGGCTACACCTTC	CASSFQKNYGYTF
TRBV3-1	TRBJ2-5	NA	NA	TGTGCCAGCAGCCAAGATATCGCAGGGCAGACCCAGTACTTC	CASSQDIAGQTQYF
TRBV19	TRBJ2-7	NA	TRBD1	TGTGCCAGTAGTATCGGGACAGGGCAACCCTACGAGCAGTACTTC	CASSIGTGQPYEQYF
TRBV29-1	TRBJ2-5	many	TRBD2	TGCAGCGTTGGCTTGACTAGCGGCCAAGAGACCCAGTACTTC	CSVGLTSGQETQYF
TRBV7-9	TRBJ2-1	many	NA	TGTGCCAGCAGCTTCGCCCGGGGACGTCTCAATGAGCAGTTCTTC	CASSFARGRLNEQFF
TRBV7-9	TRBJ2-7	many	NA	TGTGCCAGCAGATCTTTGGACGCCTACGAGCAGTACTTC	CASRSLDAYEQYF
TRBV29-1	TRBJ1-1	few	NA	TGCAGCGTTGAAGTTCGGGGCGGGAACACTGAAGCTTTCTTT	CSVEVRGGNTEAFF
TRBV6-1	TRBJ2-1	many	NA	TGTGCCAGCAGTGAACAACAGGTCTACAATGAGCAGTTCTTC	CASSEQQVYNEQFF
TRBV30	TRBJ2-7	many	NA	TGTGCCTGGAGTGTACAGGGGAGGATGGCCTACGAGCAGTACTTC	CAWSVQGRMAYEQYF
TRBV11-2	TRBJ2-5	many	NA	TGTGCCAGCAGCTCCCATGGCAGCATTCAAGAGACCCAGTACTTC	CASSSHGSIQETQYF
TRBV10-3	TRBJ1-1	NA	NA	TGTGCCATCACGCGGGGGGCTGAAGCTTTCTTT	CAITRGAEAFF
TRBV3-1	TRBJ2-7	many	TRBD2	TGTGCCAGCAGCCAAGAGGCTAGCGGGAGTTCGCGCTTGTACTTC	CASSQEASGSSRLYF
TRBV9	TRBJ2-7	many	TRBD2	TGTGCCAGCAGCGTAGAACCCGGGGGGAGGTACGAGCAGTACTTC	CASSVEPGGRYEQYF
TRBV7-2	TRBJ2-3	many	NA	TGTGCCAGCAGCCCGGGTCAGCGGCAGACGCAGTATTTT	CASSPGQRQTQYF
TRBV7-9	TRBJ2-3	many	TRBD1	TGTGCCAGCAGCTTAGGAGGGGGCGGATGGACAGATACGCAGTATTTT	CASSLGGGGWTDTQYF
TRBV20-1	TRBJ1-2	many	NA	TGCAGTGCTAGCGACTTGAGAGGCAACCTTTATGGCTACACCTTC	CSASDLRGNLYGYTF
TRBV28	TRBJ2-3	many	TRBD2	TGTGCCAGCACTGCTAGCGGGAGGGGGGCAGATACGCAGTATTTT	CASTASGRGADTQYF
TRBV13	TRBJ2-3	NA	TRBD2	TGTGCCAGCAGCTGGGCCCTTAAACGGGAGGGCCCCCCGGATACGCAGTATTTT	CASSWALKREGPPDTQYF
TRBV19	TRBJ2-1	NA	NA	TGTGCCAGTTCGTTTGGCAGTAACATAGATGAGCAGTTCTTC	CASSFGSNIDEQFF
TRBV12-3/TRBV12-4	TRBJ1-2	many	NA	TGTGCCAGCACCCCGTCGCCAGCCACCGCTGGCTACACCTTC	CASTPSPATAGYTF
TRBV18	TRBJ2-1	NA	NA	TGTGCCAGCTCACCGGACTTCAGCTCCTACAATGAGCAGTTCTTC	CASSPDFSSYNEQFF
TRBV11-2	TRBJ1-4	many	NA	TGTGCCAGCAGCTTGGTGGATGAAAAACTGTTTTTT	CASSLVDEKLFF
TRBV30	TRBJ1-1	many	NA	TGTGCCTGGAGTGTACTTGTGAAGAGCGTGAACACTGAAGCTTTCTTT	CAWSVLVKSVNTEAFF
TRBV5-6	TRBJ1-2	NA	TRBD1	TGTGCCAGCAAGCCCACAGGGGGCGGCTATGGCTACACCTTC	CASKPTGGGYGYTF